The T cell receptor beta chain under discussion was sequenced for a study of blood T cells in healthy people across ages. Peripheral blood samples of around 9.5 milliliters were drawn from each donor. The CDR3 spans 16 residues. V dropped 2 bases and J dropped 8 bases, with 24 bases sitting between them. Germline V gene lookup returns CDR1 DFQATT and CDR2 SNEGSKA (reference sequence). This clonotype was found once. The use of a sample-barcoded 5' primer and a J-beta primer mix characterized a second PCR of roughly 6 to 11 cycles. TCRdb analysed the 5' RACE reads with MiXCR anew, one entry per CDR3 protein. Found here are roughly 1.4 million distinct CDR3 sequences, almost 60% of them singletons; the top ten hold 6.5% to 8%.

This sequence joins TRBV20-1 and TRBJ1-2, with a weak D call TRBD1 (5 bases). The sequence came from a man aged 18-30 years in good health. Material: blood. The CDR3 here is CSARQTSRQWPGGYTF. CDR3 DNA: TGCAGTGCTAGACAAACTAGTAGACAGTGGCCCGGAGGCTACACCTTC.